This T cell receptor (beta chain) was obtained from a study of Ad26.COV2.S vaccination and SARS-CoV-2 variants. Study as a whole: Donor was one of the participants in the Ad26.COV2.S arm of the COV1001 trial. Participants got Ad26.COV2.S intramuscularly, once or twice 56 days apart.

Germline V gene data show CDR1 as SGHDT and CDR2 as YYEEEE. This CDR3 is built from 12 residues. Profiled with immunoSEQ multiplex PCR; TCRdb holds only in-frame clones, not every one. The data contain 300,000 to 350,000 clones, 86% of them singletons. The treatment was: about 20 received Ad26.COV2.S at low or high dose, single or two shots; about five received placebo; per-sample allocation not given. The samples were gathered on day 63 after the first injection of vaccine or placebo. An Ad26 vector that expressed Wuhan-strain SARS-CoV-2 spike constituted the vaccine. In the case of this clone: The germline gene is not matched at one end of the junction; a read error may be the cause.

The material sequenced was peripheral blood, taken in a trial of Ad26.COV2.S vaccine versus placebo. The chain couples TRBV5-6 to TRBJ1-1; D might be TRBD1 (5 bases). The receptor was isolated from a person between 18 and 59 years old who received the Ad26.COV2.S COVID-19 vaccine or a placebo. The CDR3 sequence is CASSFPDTESLF. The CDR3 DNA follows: TGTGCCAGCAGCTTCCCGGACACGGAATCTCTCTTT.